The TCR beta chain described here comes from a study of shared clonotypes between healthy human individuals. Germline lookup yields CDR1 SEHNR and CDR2 FQNEAQ (reference sequence). The CDR3 loop spans 15 amino acids. J was trimmed by 7 bases and V by 1 base; bases with no gene match: 5. Libraries were prepared by immunoSEQ multiplex PCR; TCRdb keeps only in-frame clonotypes and omits some of them. Of some 1 million clones in the sample, about 80% are singletons; the top ten hold approximately 1.3%. The chain recombines TRBV7-9 with TRBJ1-4; 8 bases agree with TRBD1. The specimen was memory CD4+ T cells sorted from blood. Indicated subset: CD45RA-negative fraction. This TCR derives from a man between 18 and 29 years old in good health. CDR3 sequence (DNA): TGTGCCAGCAGCTTAGATCAGGGGGCTTTTGAAAAACTGTTTTTT. It yields the protein CASSLDQGAFEKLFF.